The 6 T cell receptor beta chains reported below all come from one sample, sequenced in a study of T cell repertoires in cytomegalovirus infection. Using its own MiXCR run on the reads, TCRdb lists one record per CDR3 protein. Found here are hundreds of thousands of distinct CDR3 sequences, approximately 31% of them singletons; the top ten hold approximately 14%. Specimen: PBMCs. These receptors came from a human donor in good health (CMV status not recorded). Some clones in this sample may be carry-over from other donors' samples.

The V call is TRBV7-9, the J call TRBJ2-5; D possibly uses TRBD1 or TRBD2 (6 bases each). V was cut by 1 base and J by 2 bases, with 8 bases left in between. The CDR3 is made up of 14 amino acids. Germline-derived CDR1 and CDR2 are SEHNR and FQNEAQ (reference sequence). The CDR3 loop reads CASSLEGGQETQYF. In DNA, the CDR3 is TGTGCCAGCAGCTTAGAGGGGGGACAAGAGACCCAGTACTTC.

This chain joins TRBV14 and TRBJ1-1; D gene uncertain. The CDR3 loop spans 15 amino acids. Trimming removed 0 bases from V and 2 bases from J, with 10 bases in between. Germline lookup yields CDR1 SGHDN and CDR2 FVKESK. The CDR3 DNA is TGTGCCAGCAGCCAAGACATAGGCGGTAACACTGAAGCTTTCTTT. Protein sequence: CASSQDIGGNTEAFF. Full variable domain (rest looked up from reference TRBV14 and TRBJ1-1): EAGVTQFPSHSVIEKGQTVTLRCDPISGHDNLYWYRRVMGKEIKFLLHFVKESKQDESGMPNNRFLAERTGGTYSTLKVQPAELEDSGVYFCASSQDIGGNTEAFFGQGTRLTVV.

To note about this clonotype: A much larger clone differs from this one at a single base, so this may be a read error. The CDR3 region has the DNA TGTGCCAGAAGTAATAACGGGGGGAACACTGAAGCTTTCTTT. This sequence encodes CARSNNGGNTEAFF. J is TRBJ1-1 and V is TRBV12-3 or TRBV12-4; tentatively, D is TRBD1 (5 bases). The CDR3 is 14 residues long. With 9 bases removed from V and 1 base from J, the gap between germline ends came to 15 bases.

This clonotype has only a few counts. This chain links TRBV14 with TRBJ2-1; the match to TRBD1 covers 10 bases. The V gene end was trimmed by 4 bases and the J gene end by 5 bases; junction bases not matched to a gene: 11. Germline CDR1 SGHDN, CDR2 FVKESK. The CDR3 totals 17 residues. CDR3 residues: CASSLLPGQGPDNEQFF. The CDR3 region has the DNA TGTGCCAGCAGCCTGTTACCGGGACAGGGGCCAGACAATGAGCAGTTCTTC. Variable domain in full (rest from reference TRBV14 and TRBJ2-1): EAGVTQFPSHSVIEKGQTVTLRCDPISGHDNLYWYRRVMGKEIKFLLHFVKESKQDESGMPNNRFLAERTGGTYSTLKVQPAELEDSGVYFCASSLLPGQGPDNEQFFGPGTRLTVL.

The V call is TRBV15, the J call TRBJ1-4, with TRBD1 matching over 12 bases. The junction had 10 bases not matched to a gene; V was cut back by 4 bases and J by 10 bases. CDR3 length: 16 residues. Germline V gene lookup returns CDR1 LNHNV and CDR2 YYDKDF (reference sequence). The CDR3 nucleotides read TGTGCCACCAGCAAACCGGGACAGGGGGCGCCGGGAAAACTGTTTTTT. Translating it yields CATSKPGQGAPGKLFF. The complete variable domain, with remaining parts taken from reference TRBV15 and TRBJ1-4, reads DAMVIQNPRYQVTQFGKPVTLSCSQTLNHNVMYWYQQKSSQAPKLLFHYYDKDFNNEADTPDNFQSRRPNTSFCFLDIRSPGLGDTAMYLCATSKPGQGAPGKLFFGSGTQLSVL.

This clonotype was observed a few times. This chain connects TRBV5-4 to TRBJ2-7, with 9 bases aligning to TRBD2. The CDR3 loop spans 15 amino acids. Trimming removed 0 bases from V and 5 bases from J; junction bases left unmatched: 6. Germline CDR1 is SGHNT and CDR2 is YYREEE (reference sequence). The CDR3 region has the DNA TGTGCCAGCAGCTTGGCGCCTAGCGGGGCCGACGAGCAGTACTTC. This translates into CASSLAPSGADEQYF.